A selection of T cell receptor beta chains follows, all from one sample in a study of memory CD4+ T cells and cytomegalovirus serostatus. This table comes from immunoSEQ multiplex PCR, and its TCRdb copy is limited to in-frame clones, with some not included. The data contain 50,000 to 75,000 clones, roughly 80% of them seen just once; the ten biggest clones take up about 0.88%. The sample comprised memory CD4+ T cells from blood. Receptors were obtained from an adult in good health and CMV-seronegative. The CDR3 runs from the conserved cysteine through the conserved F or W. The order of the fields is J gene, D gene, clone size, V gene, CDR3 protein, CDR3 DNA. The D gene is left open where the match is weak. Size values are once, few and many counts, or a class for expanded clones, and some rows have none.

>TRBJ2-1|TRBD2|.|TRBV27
CASWPGLAGVSDNEQFF
TGTGCCAGCTGGCCGGGACTAGCGGGGGTGAGCGACAATGAGCAGTTCTTC
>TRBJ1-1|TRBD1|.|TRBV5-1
CASSPTGATTEAFF
TGCGCCAGCAGTCCGACAGGGGCGACGACTGAAGCTTTCTTT
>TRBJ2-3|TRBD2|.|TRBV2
CASRPLGGGGLSIASTDTQYF
TGTGCCAGCAGACCCCTGGGGGGCGGGGGGCTCTCCATTGCTAGCACAGATACGCAGTATTTT
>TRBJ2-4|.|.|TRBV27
CASGAKNIQYF
TGTGCCAGCGGCGCCAAAAACATTCAGTACTTC
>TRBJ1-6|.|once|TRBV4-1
CASSPSGISSYNSPLHF
TGCGCCAGCAGCCCCTCCGGGATTAGCTCCTATAATTCACCCCTCCACTTT
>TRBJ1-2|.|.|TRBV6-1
CASSEGGMRGYTF
TGTGCCAGCAGTGAAGGGGGGATGCGTGGCTACACCTTC
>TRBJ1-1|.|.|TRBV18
CASSPPRRAANTEAFF
TGTGCCAGCTCACCACCTAGGCGGGCAGCCAACACTGAAGCTTTCTTT
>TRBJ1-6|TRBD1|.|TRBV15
CATSRVQGRGSPLHF
TGTGCCACCAGCAGAGTACAGGGGAGGGGTTCACCCCTCCACTTT
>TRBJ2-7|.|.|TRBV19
CASSITVSSFYEQYF
TGTGCCAGTAGTATAACGGTTAGTTCCTTCTACGAGCAGTACTTC
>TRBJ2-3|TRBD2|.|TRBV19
CASSKREGPDTQYF
TGTGCCAGTAGCAAGCGGGAGGGCCCAGATACGCAGTATTTT
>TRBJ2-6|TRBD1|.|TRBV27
CASSSLRDRGRLGANVLTF
TGTGCCAGCAGTTCCCTACGGGACAGGGGGCGGTTGGGGGCCAACGTCCTGACTTTC
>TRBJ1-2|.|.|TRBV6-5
CASSPGQFYGYTF
TGTGCCAGCAGCCCCGGACAGTTCTATGGCTACACCTTC
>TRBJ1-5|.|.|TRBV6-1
CASSDNRGNQPQHF
TGTGCCAGCAGTGATAACAGGGGCAATCAGCCCCAGCATTTT
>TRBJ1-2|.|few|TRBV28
CASSLFGNSYGYTF
TGTGCCAGCAGTTTATTCGGGAACAGCTATGGCTACACCTTC
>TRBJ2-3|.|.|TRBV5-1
CASSLVTIGDTQYF
TGCGCCAGCAGCTTGGTTACAATAGGGGATACGCAGTATTTT
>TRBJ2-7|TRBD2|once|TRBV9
CASSVGAGGRAYEQYF
TGTGCCAGCAGCGTAGGCGCCGGGGGGAGGGCCTACGAGCAGTACTTC
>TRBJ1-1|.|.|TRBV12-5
CASGSTQVTEAFF
TGTGCTAGTGGCTCTACACAGGTGACTGAAGCTTTCTTT
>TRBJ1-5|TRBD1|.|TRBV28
CASSLSGQGIVQPQHF
TGTGCCAGCAGTTTATCGGGACAGGGGATAGTTCAGCCCCAGCATTTT
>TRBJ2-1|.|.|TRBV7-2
CASSLISGGTQGSYNEQFF
TGTGCCAGCAGCTTAATATCAGGGGGGACTCAGGGCTCCTACAATGAGCAGTTCTTC
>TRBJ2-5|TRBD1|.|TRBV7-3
CASSPDRVGETQYF
TGTGCCAGCAGCCCCGACAGGGTCGGGGAGACCCAGTACTTC
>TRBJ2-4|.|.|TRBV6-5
CASRRTDSAKNIQYF
TGTGCCAGCAGGAGGACAGATTCAGCCAAAAACATTCAGTACTTC
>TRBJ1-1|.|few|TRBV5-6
CASSVRWGTEAFF
TGTGCCAGCAGCGTACGGTGGGGGACTGAAGCTTTCTTT